These T cell receptor beta chains were read from a single sample in a study of cytomegalovirus exposure and HLA in healthy donors. Repertoires were generated with immunoSEQ multiplex PCR, while TCRdb's copy carries only in-frame clones and drops some. The sample holds 110,000 or so clones; 81% are singletons and the top ten take roughly 2.2%. What was sequenced was PBMCs. The receptor set was obtained from a woman under 40 in good health and CMV-seronegative. Each CDR3 is given with its conserved first and last residue. The D gene is left open where the match is weak. Size is stated for part of the rows, as once, few or many counts, or as a class when the clone is expanded.

j_call | clone_size | v_call | cdr3_length | d_call | cdr3_aa | cdr3_nt
TRBJ2-6 | . | TRBV4-1 | 18 | . | CASSQGSQGSSGANVLTF | TGCGCCAGCAGCCAAGGATCGCAGGGGAGCTCTGGGGCCAACGTCCTGACTTTC
TRBJ1-2 | . | TRBV18 | 15 | . | CASSPAETNTYGYTF | TGTGCCAGCTCACCAGCAGAAACAAACACCTATGGCTACACCTTC
TRBJ2-1 | . | TRBV11-2 | 16 | TRBD2 | CASSSRSGTTGNEQFF | TGTGCCAGCAGCTCACGGAGCGGGACCACCGGGAATGAGCAGTTCTTC
TRBJ2-7 | once | TRBV29-1 | 15 | . | CSVEGGGPNHYEQYF | TGCAGCGTTGAGGGTGGCGGGCCAAACCACTACGAGCAGTACTTC
TRBJ2-1 | . | TRBV5-1 | 13 | . | CASAEGGVYEQFF | TGCGCCAGCGCTGAGGGCGGTGTCTATGAGCAGTTCTTC
TRBJ2-3 | . | TRBV7-2 | 16 | TRBD2 | CASSLGTSGGTDTQYF | TGTGCCAGCAGCTTAGGGACTAGCGGGGGCACAGATACGCAGTATTTT
TRBJ2-2 | once | TRBV4-1 | 18 | TRBD2 | CASSQGSSGSLSGGELFF | TGCGCCAGCAGCCAAGGCTCTAGCGGGAGCCTTAGTGGCGGGGAGCTGTTTTTT
TRBJ1-5 | . | TRBV30 | 16 | TRBD1 | CAWGRGTGQFNQPQHF | TGTGCCTGGGGAAGGGGGACAGGACAGTTCAATCAGCCCCAGCATTTT
TRBJ1-1 | . | TRBV6-1 | 14 | . | CASSEQGPNTEAFF | TGTGCCAGCAGTGAACAGGGGCCTAACACTGAAGCTTTCTTT
TRBJ2-1 | few | TRBV5-6 | 15 | TRBD1 | CASSEQGASYNEQFF | TGTGCCAGCAGCGAACAGGGGGCTTCCTACAATGAGCAGTTCTTC
TRBJ1-1 | . | TRBV6-1 | 14 | . | CASSARGPNTEAFF | TGTGCCAGCAGTGCCAGGGGACCAAACACTGAAGCTTTCTTT
TRBJ2-7 | . | TRBV5-4 | 14 | TRBD1 | CASSLGTGAYEQYF | TGTGCCAGCAGCTTGGGGACAGGGGCATACGAGCAGTACTTC
TRBJ2-7 | . | TRBV19 | 14 | . | CASSIGRGPYEQYF | TGTGCCAGTAGTATAGGGAGGGGACCCTACGAGCAGTACTTC
TRBJ2-3 | few | TRBV5-1 | 15 | TRBD1 | CASSLETGVADTQYF | TGCGCCAGCAGCTTGGAGACAGGGGTCGCAGATACGCAGTATTTT
TRBJ2-6 | . | TRBV10-3 | 14 | . | CAIRATSGANVLTF | TGTGCCATCAGGGCCACCTCTGGGGCCAACGTCCTGACTTTC
TRBJ1-2 | . | TRBV4-1 | 14 | . | CASSPKQASYGYTF | TGCGCCAGCAGCCCAAAACAGGCATCCTATGGCTACACCTTC
TRBJ2-1 | . | TRBV6-4 | 13 | . | CASSVEINNEQFF | TGTGCCAGCAGTGTGGAGATTAACAATGAGCAGTTCTTC